The next 3 T cell receptor beta chains were all read from a single sample in a study of CD8+ T cells in alopecia areata. Treatment meaning: oral pan-JAK inhibitor, 5-10 mg twice daily. Extracted RNA was reverse transcribed into cDNA, the sequencing template. Here immunoSEQ multiplex PCR was the method, and the copy in TCRdb shows in-frame clones only, minus some. In the table there are about 200,000 clones, 35% to 45% of which are singletons. Sequencing used CD4+ T cells sorted from blood, obtained between weeks 30 and 35, from a patient treated with tofacitinib. These receptors were obtained from a human donor with alopecia areata.

V gene TRBV2 combines with J gene TRBJ2-7; D is possibly TRBD2 (6 bases). V shed 6 bases and J shed 7 bases, with 13 bases lying between them. Germline V lookup: CDR1 SNHLY, CDR2 FYNNEI. CDR3 size: 12 residues. The DNA for the CDR3 is TGTGCCAGCAGGAGGGACTTGGGGGAGCAGTACTTC. Encoded protein: CASRRDLGEQYF.

The rearrangement links TRBV25-1 to TRBJ1-1, with 12 bases lining up with TRBD1. The germline gives CDR1 MGHDK, CDR2 SYGVNS. The CDR3 has 15 residues. V was clipped by 6 bases and J by 6 bases; unmatched bases: 8. Here the CDR3 DNA reads TGTGCCAGCAGACCGGGACAGGGGGCGCGGTCTGAAGCTTTCTTT. Its translation: CASRPGQGARSEAFF. The full variable domain, completed using reference TRBV25-1 and TRBJ1-1, is EADIYQTPRYLVIGTGKKITLECSQTMGHDKMYWYQQDPGMELHLIHYSYGVNSTEKGDLSSESTVSRIRTEHFPLTLESARPSHTSQYLCASRPGQGARSEAFFGQGTRLTVV.

In nucleotides, the CDR3 is TGTGCCAGCACATTCCAGGGTAACCAGCCCCAGCATTTT. This codes for CASTFQGNQPQHF. The chain couples TRBV6-1 to TRBJ1-5; maybe TRBD1 (5 bases). The CDR3 loop spans 13 amino acids. From germline, CDR1 is MNHNS and CDR2 SASEGT. The V gene lost 7 bases and the J gene lost 7 bases, with 14 bases spanning the gap.